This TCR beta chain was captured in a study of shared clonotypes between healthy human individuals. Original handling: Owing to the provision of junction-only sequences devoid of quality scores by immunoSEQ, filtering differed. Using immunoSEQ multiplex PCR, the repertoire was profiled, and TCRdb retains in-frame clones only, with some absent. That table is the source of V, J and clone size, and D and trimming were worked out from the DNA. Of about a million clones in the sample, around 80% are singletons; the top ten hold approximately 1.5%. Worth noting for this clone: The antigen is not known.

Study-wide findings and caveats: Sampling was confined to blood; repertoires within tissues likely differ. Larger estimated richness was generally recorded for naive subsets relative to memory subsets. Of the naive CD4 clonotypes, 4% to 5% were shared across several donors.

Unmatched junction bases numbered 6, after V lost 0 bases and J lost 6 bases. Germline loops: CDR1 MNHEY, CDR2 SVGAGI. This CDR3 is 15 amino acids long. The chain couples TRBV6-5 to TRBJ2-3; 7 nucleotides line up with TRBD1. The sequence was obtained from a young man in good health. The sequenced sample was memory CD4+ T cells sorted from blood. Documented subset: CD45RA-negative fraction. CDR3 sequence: CASSYSQGKLDTQYF. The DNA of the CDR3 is TGTGCCAGCAGTTACTCACAGGGGAAGCTCGATACGCAGTATTTT.